This is a list of T cell receptor beta chains from one sample in a study of cytomegalovirus exposure and HLA in healthy donors. The method was immunoSEQ multiplex PCR; TCRdb's version includes in-frame clones alone and lacks a portion of them. The data hold 180,000 or so clones, with more than 75% observed a single time. The sequencing sample was made of PBMCs. Every receptor here comes from a man aged 40-49 years in good health and CMV-seronegative. Each CDR3 is given without its conserved first and last residue.

J: TRBJ2-1
V: TRBV30
CDR3: AWWAGTYNEQF

J: TRBJ2-1
V: TRBV11-2
CDR3: AIGGGGGAVERF

J: TRBJ2-7
V: TRBV2
CDR3: ASSATGVFYEQY

J: TRBJ1-5
V: TRBV27
CDR3: ASSMTARNQPQH

J: TRBJ2-5
V: TRBV5-1
CDR3: ASSRLGTPARSETQY

J: TRBJ1-5
V: TRBV6-5
CDR3: ASSYGGYNQPQH

J: TRBJ2-1
V: TRBV2
CDR3: ASSELSGSYEQF

J: TRBJ2-4
V: TRBV7-2
CDR3: ASGPEGGGGGIQY

J: TRBJ2-7
V: TRBV11-3
CDR3: ASSPQGADEQY

J: TRBJ1-2
V: TRBV18
CDR3: ASSPPQGSNYGYT

J: TRBJ2-7
V: TRBV7-9
CDR3: ASSPPTVPYEQY

J: TRBJ2-5
V: TRBV28
CDR3: ASSFGSQETQY

J: TRBJ2-3
V: TRBV5-1
CDR3: ASSPGTSEFADTQY

J: -
V: TRBV28
CDR3: ASSLRTGLRNEQY

J: TRBJ2-5
V: TRBV9
CDR3: ASSPQTSGRALEETQY

J: TRBJ2-1
V: TRBV6-1
CDR3: ASSGTSGRPSYNEQF

J: TRBJ2-1
V: TRBV11-2
CDR3: ASSFRSDLATNEQF

J: TRBJ1-5
V: TRBV27
CDR3: ASSYDRSNQPQH

J: TRBJ2-5
V: TRBV5-5
CDR3: ASSLEQGQETQY

J: TRBJ1-3
V: TRBV28
CDR3: ASSPQGQLNTIY

J: TRBJ1-2
V: TRBV28
CDR3: ASSPGTGGYYGYT

J: TRBJ1-6
V: TRBV5-1
CDR3: ASSLSGWGRSPLH

J: TRBJ2-7
V: TRBV14
CDR3: ASNRQGAHEQY

J: TRBJ1-2
V: TRBV6-6
CDR3: ASRPQGGINYGYT

J: TRBJ2-3
V: TRBV11-2
CDR3: ASSHGVLTDTQY

J: TRBJ2-7
V: TRBV5-4
CDR3: ASSRGGTSYEQY

J: TRBJ2-1
V: TRBV10-3
CDR3: AISARGAPAYNEQF

J: TRBJ2-2
V: TRBV7-3
CDR3: ASSVGLAGGSRELF

J: TRBJ2-7
V: TRBV9
CDR3: ASSVRAGDPYDEQY

J: TRBJ1-1
V: TRBV6-5
CDR3: ASSYPLTEAF

J: TRBJ2-1
V: TRBV11-2
CDR3: ASSVRGDSYNEQF

J: TRBJ1-1
V: TRBV11-3
CDR3: ASSSPGTGGRTEAF

J: TRBJ1-2
V: TRBV11-2
CDR3: ASSLDRVRSTYGYT

J: TRBJ2-5
V: TRBV18
CDR3: ASSNQGGETQY

J: TRBJ1-4
V: TRBV29-1
CDR3: SASPGRPGEKLF

J: TRBJ2-2
V: TRBV5-4
CDR3: ASSSRLAVNTGELF

J: TRBJ1-1
V: TRBV10-3
CDR3: AISESFQGGTEAF

J: TRBJ2-6
V: TRBV5-4
CDR3: ASGSGGSGANVLT

J: TRBJ1-4
V: TRBV6-5
CDR3: ASSYSTPIEKLF

J: TRBJ1-1
V: TRBV28
CDR3: ASSPLRRGNTEAF

J: TRBJ1-5
V: TRBV2
CDR3: ASSATGGEGQPQH

J: TRBJ2-2
V: TRBV7-2
CDR3: ATRGADRPGELF

J: TRBJ2-7
V: TRBV10-3
CDR3: AITLGQGPYEQY

J: TRBJ2-2
V: TRBV7-6
CDR3: ASSSPYLTSGGAATGELF

J: TRBJ2-7
V: TRBV6-1
CDR3: ASSEAGRVKY

J: TRBJ2-1
V: TRBV7-8
CDR3: ASSLRPLRQSSYNEQF

J: TRBJ2-7
V: TRBV5-1
CDR3: ASSFHDRGSYEQY

J: TRBJ2-5
V: TRBV7-3
CDR3: ASSIAGRGLGETQY